The present T cell receptor beta chain was sequenced within a study of T cell changes during pregnancy in multiple sclerosis. Assay: immunoSEQ multiplex PCR; the TCRdb copy retains only in-frame clones and omits some. The table has roughly 100,000 clones, 90% seen once. V lost 0 bases and J lost 7; bases outside the gene matches: 7. Germline CDR1 and CDR2: SGHNT and YYREEE (reference sequence). The CDR3 has 15 residues. V gene TRBV5-4 combines with J gene TRBJ2-1, with 7 bases aligning to TRBD1. The specimen comprised peripheral blood, sampled in the second trimester of pregnancy. The receptor comes from a female donor in good health, enrolled as a control in a pregnancy study. CDR3 protein: CASSLAGTAPNEQFF. In DNA, the CDR3 is TGTGCCAGCAGCTTGGCCGGGACAGCCCCTAATGAGCAGTTCTTC.